This TCR beta chain was recorded in a study of CD8 T cells in Susac syndrome. In germline, CDR1 is LGHNA, CDR2 YNFKEQ. Trimming pared 1 base from V and 3 bases from J, leaving 13 bases between. The CDR3 runs 16 residues. Study observations and caveats: In its TCR sequencing and HLA analysis, the study acknowledged that the number of individuals was relatively small.

Healthy donors were controls matched for age and sex. To note about this clonotype: As yet, its antigen is unknown.

Random hexamers were used to reverse transcribe the RNA input (0.5 to 1 ug). TCR beta CDR3 was amplified by immunoSEQ multiplex PCR. This amplification extended across 54 Vbeta and 13 Jbeta segments. TCRdb analysed the immunoSEQ multiplex PCR reads with MiXCR anew, one entry per CDR3 protein. The sample consists of 150,000 to 200,000 distinct CDR3 sequences, 93% of them appearing once. The sequence was obtained from a human donor in good health. The genes are TRBV4-2 and TRBJ2-1; D possibly corresponds to TRBD2 (6 bases). The sample comprised CD4+ T cells from PBMCs. CDR3 in amino acids: CASSQGFSGLYNEQFF. CDR3 nucleotide sequence: TGTGCCAGCAGCCAAGGGTTTAGCGGCCTCTACAATGAGCAGTTCTTC.